The 9 T cell receptor beta chains below all came from one sample that was sequenced in a study of T cell responses to AZD1222 COVID-19 vaccine. Profiling relied on immunoSEQ multiplex PCR, and the TCRdb table lists in-frame clones only, not all of them. In the table there are about 150,000 clones, 90% to 95% of which are singletons. Here the sequenced sample was peripheral blood, taken 28 days after the second AZD1222 dose. All receptors derive from an adult who received the AZD1222 COVID-19 vaccine.

The genes are TRBV12-3 or TRBV12-4 and TRBJ1-4; D is undetermined. This CDR3 has 12 residues. The V end was cut by 3 bases, the J end by 8 bases, with 7 bases between. CDR3 DNA: TGTGCCAGCAGTTTTATCGGGGAAAAACTGTTTTTT. Its translation: CASSFIGEKLFF.

The chain joins TRBV5-4 to TRBJ1-1, with D tentatively TRBD1 (6 bases). The CDR3 has 16 residues. CDR1 and CDR2 from the germline V gene are SGHNT and YYREEE (reference sequence). The V gene lost 4 bases and the J gene lost 1 base, with 17 bases spanning the gap. DNA for the CDR3: TGTGCCAGCAGCCCTTGGGACAACATTCCGAACACTGAAGCTTTCTTT. Translation: CASSPWDNIPNTEAFF.

V gene TRBV2 combines with J gene TRBJ2-7, with D uncertain. Trimming pared 0 bases from V and 0 bases from J, leaving 9 bases between. CDR1 and CDR2 (germline): SNHLY, FYNNEI. This CDR3 contains 15 residues. The CDR3 bases are TGTGCCAGCAGTGAAGCGACGACTGCCTCCTACGAGCAGTACTTC. Protein: CASSEATTASYEQYF.

The V and J genes are TRBV5-4 and TRBJ2-2; D is uncertain. Trimming pared 0 bases from V and 3 bases from J, leaving 9 bases between. CDR3 length equals 15 residues. Germline CDR1 and CDR2: SGHNT and YYREEE (reference sequence). The CDR3, as DNA: TGTGCCAGCAGCTTGGTAACGGGCGACACCGGGGAGCTGTTTTTT. This codes for CASSLVTGDTGELFF. The variable domain in full, with the rest retrieved from reference TRBV5-4 and TRBJ2-2, is ETGVTQSPTHLIKTRGQQVTLRCSSQSGHNTVSWYQQALGQGPQFIFQYYREEENGRGNFPPRFSGLQFPNYSSELNVNALELDDSALYLCASSLVTGDTGELFFGEGSRLTVL.

The chain links TRBV3-1 (or the pseudogene TRBV3-2) to TRBJ2-7, with TRBD2 matching over 10 bases. This CDR3 is built from 15 residues. Trimming at V came to 1 base and at J to 2 bases, leaving 2 bases not matched to a gene. Germline V gives CDR1 LGHDT, CDR2 YNNKEL (reference sequence). The CDR3 sequence: CASSQGLAGPYEQYF. In DNA form, the CDR3 reads TGTGCCAGCAGCCAAGGACTAGCGGGTCCCTACGAGCAGTACTTC.

V and J are TRBV19 and TRBJ2-1; D is undetermined. In germline, CDR1 is LNHDA, CDR2 SQIVND (reference sequence). V was clipped by 4 bases and J by 7 bases, with 11 bases between them. The CDR3 consists of 13 residues. Written as DNA, the CDR3 is TGTGCCAGTAGTACCCAAGGCGGTAATGAGCAGTTCTTC. As protein: CASSTQGGNEQFF.

The chain links TRBV7-8 to TRBJ2-5, with unresolved D. V lost 1 base and J 1 base, leaving 16 bases between the germline ends. Germline V gene data show CDR1 as SGHVS and CDR2 as FQNEAQ. The CDR3 has 17 amino acids. CDR3 in DNA: TGTGCCAGCAGCTTAGGTGCAGGATACGGCGGCCAAGAGACCCAGTACTTC. This codes for CASSLGAGYGGQETQYF. Filled out from reference TRBV7-8 and TRBJ2-5, the complete variable domain reads GAGVSQSPRYKVAKRGQDVALRCDPISGHVSLFWYQQALGQGPEFLTYFQNEAQLDKSGLPSDRFFAERPEGSVSTLKIQRTQQEDSAVYLCASSLGAGYGGQETQYFGPGTRLLVL.

The V and J genes are TRBV4-2 and TRBJ1-4; D is ambiguous. CDR1 and CDR2 (germline): LGHNA, YNFKEQ. This CDR3 has 15 amino acids. V shed 1 base and J shed 4 bases, with 10 bases lying between them. The CDR3 sequence: CASSQARGRNEKLFF. The CDR3 DNA reads TGTGCCAGCAGCCAAGCCCGTGGCCGTAATGAAAAACTGTTTTTT.

This clone came up a few times. The CDR3 DNA follows: TGTGCCAGCAGTGAGCGTGTCGGGGGACAGCCGGGAGCGTCACCCCTCCACTTT. The encoded protein is CASSERVGGQPGASPLHF. The chain employs TRBV25-1 and TRBJ1-6; 7 bases map to TRBD1. The CDR3 extends over 18 amino acids. The V and J ends lost 3 bases and 10 bases, in that order; junction bases with no gene match: 18. Germline assignment: CDR1 MGHDK and CDR2 SYGVNS.